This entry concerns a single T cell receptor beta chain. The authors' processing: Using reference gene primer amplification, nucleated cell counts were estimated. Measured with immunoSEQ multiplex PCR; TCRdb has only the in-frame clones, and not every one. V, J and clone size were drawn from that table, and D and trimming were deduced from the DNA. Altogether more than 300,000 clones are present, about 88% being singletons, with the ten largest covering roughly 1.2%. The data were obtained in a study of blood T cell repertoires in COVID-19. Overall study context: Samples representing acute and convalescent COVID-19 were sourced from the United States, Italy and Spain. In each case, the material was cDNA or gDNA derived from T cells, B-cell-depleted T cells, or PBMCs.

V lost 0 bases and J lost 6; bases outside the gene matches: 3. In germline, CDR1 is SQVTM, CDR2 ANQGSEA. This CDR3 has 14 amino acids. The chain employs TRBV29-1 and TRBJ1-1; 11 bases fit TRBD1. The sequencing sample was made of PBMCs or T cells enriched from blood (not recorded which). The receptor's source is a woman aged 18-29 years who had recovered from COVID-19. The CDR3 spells CSVEEGQGEAEAFF. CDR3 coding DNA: TGCAGCGTTGAAGAGGGACAGGGGGAGGCTGAAGCTTTCTTT.